Listed here are 13 T cell receptor beta chains from one sample, sequenced in a study of blood T cells in healthy people across ages. A second PCR, run for about 7 to 11 cycles, used a sample-barcoded 5' primer plus a J-beta primer mix. Using its own MiXCR run on the 5' RACE reads, TCRdb lists one record per CDR3 protein. There are 550,000 to 750,000 distinct CDR3 sequences in the sample; over 20% occur only once, and about 3.6% lies in the top ten. Specimen: blood. The source of these receptors is a man between 65 and 79 years old in good health.

The chain couples TRBV12-3 or TRBV12-4 to TRBJ1-2; D not resolved. The V end lost 3 bases, the J end lost 2 bases, and 16 bases lay between the germline ends. The CDR3 totals 16 residues. CDR3 sequence: CASSFYGGSRNYGYTF. Here the CDR3 DNA reads TGTGCCAGCAGTTTCTACGGAGGAAGCAGGAACTATGGCTACACCTTC.

The V call is TRBV6-5, the J call TRBJ2-5; D perhaps matches TRBD2 (5 bases). Germline lookup yields CDR1 MNHEY and CDR2 SVGAGI. V lost 0 bases and J 5 bases, leaving 13 bases between the germline ends. The CDR3 length is 15 residues. This CDR3 is CASSYSLESGETQYF. The CDR3 DNA reads as TGTGCCAGCAGTTACTCGTTAGAGTCGGGGGAGACCCAGTACTTC.

This clonotype is a singleton in its sample. The chain has TRBV9 and TRBJ1-2; no clear D gene. Germline CDR1 and CDR2: SGDLS and YYNGEE. CDR3 size: 15 residues. Deletions cut 0 bases from V and 0 bases from J, with 9 bases between. Here the CDR3 reads CASSVDGGSNYGYTF. The CDR3 region has the DNA TGTGCCAGCAGCGTAGATGGCGGATCTAACTATGGCTACACCTTC.

This clonotype has a handful of counts. This chain links TRBV19 with TRBJ2-7, with 14 bases matching TRBD2. The CDR3 is 16 amino acids. V dropped 4 bases and J dropped 1; count of bases not matched to a gene: 3. The V gene's germline CDR1 is LNHDA and CDR2 SQIVND (reference sequence). For the CDR3, the DNA is TGTGCCAGTAGTACAAGGACTAGCGGGGGGTCCTACGAGCAGTACTTC. This sequence encodes CASSTRTSGGSYEQYF. The full variable domain, completed using reference TRBV19 and TRBJ2-7, is DGGITQSPKYLFRKEGQNVTLSCEQNLNHDAMYWYRQDPGQGLRLIYYSQIVNDFQKGDIAEGYSVSREKKESFPLTVTSAQKNPTAFYLCASSTRTSGGSYEQYFGPGTRLTVT.

V and J are TRBV6-6 and TRBJ2-1; possible D gene TRBD1, 6 bases. There are 15 residues in the CDR3. CDR1 and CDR2 (germline): MNHNY, SVGAGI (reference sequence). With 6 bases removed from V and 0 bases from J, the gap between germline ends came to 12 bases. The CDR3 protein is CASSGQQSSYNEQFF. In nucleotides, the CDR3 is TGTGCCAGCAGCGGACAGCAAAGCTCCTACAATGAGCAGTTCTTC.

Details on this clonotype: One junction end does not reproduce the germline sequence, and a read error may be involved. The V gene is TRBV12-3 or TRBV12-4, the J gene TRBJ2-1; 9 bases fit TRBD1. CDR3 size: 15 residues. As DNA, the CDR3 is TGTGTCAGCAGCCAGGGACAGGGAGCCTACAATGAGCAGTTCTTC. This gives the protein CVSSQGQGAYNEQFF.

This clonotype was observed at least ten times. The chain joins TRBV7-9 to TRBJ1-4; TRBD1 matches at 12 bases. This CDR3 has 17 residues. Germline V lookup: CDR1 SEHNR, CDR2 FQNEAQ (reference sequence). With 5 bases clipped from V and 7 bases from J, the junction kept 11 bases outside the gene matches. CDR3 sequence: CASSPPGTGGRPEKLFF. The CDR3, as DNA: TGTGCCAGCAGCCCCCCCGGGACAGGGGGCCGACCTGAAAAACTGTTTTTT.

This CDR3 is CASSSFQGPETQYF. CDR3 bases: TGTGCCAGCAGTTCTTTCCAGGGCCCAGAGACCCAGTACTTC. The chain couples TRBV28 to TRBJ2-5; TRBD1 is a possible D gene (5 bases). The CDR3 consists of 14 residues. In germline, CDR1 is MDHEN, CDR2 SYDVKM. With 4 bases removed from V and 4 bases from J, the gap between germline ends came to 13 bases.

This clonotype was seen a few times. The chain carries TRBV18 and TRBJ2-5; 12 nucleotides agree with TRBD2. With 3 bases clipped from V and 1 base from J, the junction kept 0 bases outside the gene matches. CDR3 length: 15 residues. Germline V gene lookup returns CDR1 KGHSH and CDR2 LQKENI. In nucleotides, the CDR3 is TGTGCCAGCTCACCGACTAGCGGGGGCCAAGAGACCCAGTACTTC. It yields the protein CASSPTSGGQETQYF. Full variable domain (remainder filled in from reference TRBV18 and TRBJ2-5): NAGVMQNPRHLVRRRGQEARLRCSPMKGHSHVYWYRQLPEEGLKFMVYLQKENIIDESGMPKERFSAEFPKEGPSILRIQQVVRGDSAAYFCASSPTSGGQETQYFGPGTRLLVL.

This clonotype has more than one count but fewer than ten. The rearrangement uses TRBV5-1 and TRBJ2-1; D gene uncertain. Germline V gene data show CDR1 as SGHRS and CDR2 as YFSETQ. V lost 1 base and J lost 1, with 9 bases in between. This CDR3 is 15 amino acids long. In DNA form, the CDR3 reads TGCGCCAGCAGCTTGAATCTGGGGTCCTACAATGAGCAGTTCTTC. Translating gives CASSLNLGSYNEQFF. Combining the CDR3 with reference TRBV5-1 and TRBJ2-1 gives the whole variable domain KAGVTQTPRYLIKTRGQQVTLSCSPISGHRSVSWYQQTPGQGLQFLFEYFSETQRNKGNFPGRFSGRQFSNSRSEMNVSTLELGDSALYLCASSLNLGSYNEQFFGPGTRLTVL.

The chain is built from TRBV20-1 and TRBJ1-5; no reliable D call. Germline CDR1 and CDR2: DFQATT and SNEGSKA (reference sequence). The CDR3 totals 14 residues. Trimming shortened V by 3 bases and J by 1 base, and 10 bases separated the two germline ends. In DNA, the CDR3 is TGCAGTGCTAGGGGGTTGGGAAGCAATCAGCCCCAGCATTTT. Encoded protein: CSARGLGSNQPQHF.

This clonotype was counted a few times. This chain uses TRBV4-2 with TRBJ2-4, with D perhaps given as TRBD1 or TRBD2 (5 bases each). The V and J ends lost 3 bases and 9 bases respectively, with 6 bases between them. CDR1 is LGHNA, CDR2 YNFKEQ, per germline. The CDR3 sequence is 11 residues long. As DNA, the CDR3 is TGTGCCAGCAGCCAGGGGACCATTCAGTACTTC. It encodes CASSQGTIQYF.

This clonotype has only a few counts. This sequence joins TRBV28 and TRBJ1-2, with D perhaps TRBD1 (5 bases). The CDR3 totals 15 residues. V was trimmed by 4 bases and J by 4 bases, leaving 16 bases between them. Looked up from germline, CDR1 is MDHEN and CDR2 is SYDVKM. The CDR3 sequence: CASSSRAGVGYGYTF. The CDR3 DNA sequence: TGTGCCAGCAGTTCCCGAGCGGGGGTTGGCTATGGCTACACCTTC.